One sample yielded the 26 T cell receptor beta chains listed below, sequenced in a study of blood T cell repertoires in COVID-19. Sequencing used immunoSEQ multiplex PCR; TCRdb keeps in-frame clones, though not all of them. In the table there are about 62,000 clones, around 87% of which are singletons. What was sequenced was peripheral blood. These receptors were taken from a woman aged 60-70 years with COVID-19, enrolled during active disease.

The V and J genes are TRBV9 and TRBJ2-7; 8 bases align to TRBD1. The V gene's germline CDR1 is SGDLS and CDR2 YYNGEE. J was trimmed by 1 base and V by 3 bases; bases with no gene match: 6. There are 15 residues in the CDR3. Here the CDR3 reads CASSATGTGSYEQYF. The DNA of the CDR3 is TGTGCCAGCAGCGCCACCGGGACAGGATCCTACGAGCAGTACTTC.

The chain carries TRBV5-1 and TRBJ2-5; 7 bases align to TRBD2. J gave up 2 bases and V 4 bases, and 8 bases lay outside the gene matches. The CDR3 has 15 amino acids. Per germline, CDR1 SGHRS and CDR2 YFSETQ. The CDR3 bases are TGCGCCAGCAGCCCGGGGGGTGGCTTACAAGAGACCCAGTACTTC. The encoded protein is CASSPGGGLQETQYF. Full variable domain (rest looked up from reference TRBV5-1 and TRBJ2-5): KAGVTQTPRYLIKTRGQQVTLSCSPISGHRSVSWYQQTPGQGLQFLFEYFSETQRNKGNFPGRFSGRQFSNSRSEMNVSTLELGDSALYLCASSPGGGLQETQYFGPGTRLLVL.

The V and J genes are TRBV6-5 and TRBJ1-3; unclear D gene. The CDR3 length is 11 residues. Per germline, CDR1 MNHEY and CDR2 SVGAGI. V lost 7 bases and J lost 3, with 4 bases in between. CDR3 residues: CASIIGNTIYF. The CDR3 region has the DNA TGTGCCAGCATTATTGGAAACACCATATATTTT.

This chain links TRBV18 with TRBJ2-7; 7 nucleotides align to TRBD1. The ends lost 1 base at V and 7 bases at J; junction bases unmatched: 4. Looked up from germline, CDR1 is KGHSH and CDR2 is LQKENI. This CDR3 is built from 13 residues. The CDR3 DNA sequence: TGTGCCAGCTCACCACAGGGGGCGAGGGAGCAGTACTTC. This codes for CASSPQGAREQYF.

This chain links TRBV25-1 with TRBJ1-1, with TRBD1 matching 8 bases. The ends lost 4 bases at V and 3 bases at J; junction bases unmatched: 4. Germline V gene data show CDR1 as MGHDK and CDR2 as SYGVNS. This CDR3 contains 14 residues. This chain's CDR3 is CASSVTGVYTEAFF. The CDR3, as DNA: TGTGCCAGCAGTGTGACAGGGGTGTACACTGAAGCTTTCTTT. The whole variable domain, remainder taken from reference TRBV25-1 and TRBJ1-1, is EADIYQTPRYLVIGTGKKITLECSQTMGHDKMYWYQQDPGMELHLIHYSYGVNSTEKGDLSSESTVSRIRTEHFPLTLESARPSHTSQYLCASSVTGVYTEAFFGQGTRLTVV.

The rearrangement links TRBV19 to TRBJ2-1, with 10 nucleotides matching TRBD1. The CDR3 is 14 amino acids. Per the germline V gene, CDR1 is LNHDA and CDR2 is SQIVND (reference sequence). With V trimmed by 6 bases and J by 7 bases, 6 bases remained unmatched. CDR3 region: CASRDRGRGNEQFF. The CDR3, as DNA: TGTGCCAGTAGAGACAGGGGGCGAGGAAATGAGCAGTTCTTC.

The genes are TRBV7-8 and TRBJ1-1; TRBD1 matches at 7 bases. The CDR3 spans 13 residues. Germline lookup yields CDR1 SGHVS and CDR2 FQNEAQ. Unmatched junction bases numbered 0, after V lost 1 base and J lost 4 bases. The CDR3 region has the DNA TGTGCCAGCAGCTTAGACAGGGGCACTGAAGCTTTCTTT. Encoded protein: CASSLDRGTEAFF.

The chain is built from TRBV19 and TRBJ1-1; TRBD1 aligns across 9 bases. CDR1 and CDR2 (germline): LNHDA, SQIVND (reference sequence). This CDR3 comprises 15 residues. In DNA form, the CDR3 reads TGTGCTATCCTACGGCGGACAGGGGTCTCCACTGAAGCTTTCTTT. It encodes CAILRRTGVSTEAFF.

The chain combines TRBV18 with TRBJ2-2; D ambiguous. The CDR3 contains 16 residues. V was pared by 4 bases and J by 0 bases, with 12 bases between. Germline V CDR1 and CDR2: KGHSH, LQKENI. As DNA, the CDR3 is TGTGCCAGCTCACTCCTGGAACAGCCGAACACCGGGGAGCTGTTTTTT. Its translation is CASSLLEQPNTGELFF.

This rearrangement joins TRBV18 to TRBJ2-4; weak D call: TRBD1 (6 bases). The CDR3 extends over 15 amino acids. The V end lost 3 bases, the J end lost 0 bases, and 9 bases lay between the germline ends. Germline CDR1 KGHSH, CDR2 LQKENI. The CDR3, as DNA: TGTGCCAGCTCACCTGGGACACTAGCCAAAAACATTCAGTACTTC. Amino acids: CASSPGTLAKNIQYF.

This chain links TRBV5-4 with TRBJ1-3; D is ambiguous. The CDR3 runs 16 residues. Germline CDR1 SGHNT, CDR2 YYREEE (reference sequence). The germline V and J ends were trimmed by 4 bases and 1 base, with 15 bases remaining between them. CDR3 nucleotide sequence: TGTGCCAGCAGCGGACCGGGAGAATGGTCTGGAAACACCATATATTTT. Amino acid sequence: CASSGPGEWSGNTIYF.

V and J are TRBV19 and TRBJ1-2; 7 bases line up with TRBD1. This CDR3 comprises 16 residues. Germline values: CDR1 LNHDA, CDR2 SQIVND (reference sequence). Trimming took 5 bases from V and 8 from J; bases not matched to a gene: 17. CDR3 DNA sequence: TGTGCCAGTAGTCCCCGACAGGGTTCCTCCTTTGAGGGCTACACCTTC. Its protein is CASSPRQGSSFEGYTF.

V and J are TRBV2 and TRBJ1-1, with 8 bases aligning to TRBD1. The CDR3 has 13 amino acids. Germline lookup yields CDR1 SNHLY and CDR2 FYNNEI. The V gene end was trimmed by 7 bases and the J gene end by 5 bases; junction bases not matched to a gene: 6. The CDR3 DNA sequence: TGTGCCAGCACCAAGACAGGGGCGACTGAAGCTTTCTTT. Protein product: CASTKTGATEAFF.

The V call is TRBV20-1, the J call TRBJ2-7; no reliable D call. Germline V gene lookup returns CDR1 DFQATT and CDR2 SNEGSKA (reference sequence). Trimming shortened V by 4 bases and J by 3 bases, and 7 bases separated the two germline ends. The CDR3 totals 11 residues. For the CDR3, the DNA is TGCAGTGCTAAAAGCGACTACGAGCAGTACTTC. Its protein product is CSAKSDYEQYF.

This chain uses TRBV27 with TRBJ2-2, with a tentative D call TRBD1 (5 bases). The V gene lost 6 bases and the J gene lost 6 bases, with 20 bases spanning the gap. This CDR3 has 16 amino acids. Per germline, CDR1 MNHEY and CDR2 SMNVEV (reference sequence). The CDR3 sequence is CASSNNRRARAGELFF. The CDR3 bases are TGTGCCAGCAGCAACAACCGCAGGGCTAGGGCCGGGGAGCTGTTTTTT.

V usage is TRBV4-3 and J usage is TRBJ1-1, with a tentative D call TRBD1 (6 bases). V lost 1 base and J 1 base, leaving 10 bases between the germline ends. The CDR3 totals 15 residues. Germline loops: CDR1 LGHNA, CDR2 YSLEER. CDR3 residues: CASSQVLQGNTEAFF. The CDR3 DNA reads TGCGCCAGCAGCCAAGTGTTACAGGGGAACACTGAAGCTTTCTTT.

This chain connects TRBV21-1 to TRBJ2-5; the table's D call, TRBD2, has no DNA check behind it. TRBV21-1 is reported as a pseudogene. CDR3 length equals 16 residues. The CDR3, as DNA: TGTGCCGCAGCCAGAAAGAGGGAGGGTGGGCAAGAGACCCAGTACTTC. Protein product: CAAARKREGGQETQYF.

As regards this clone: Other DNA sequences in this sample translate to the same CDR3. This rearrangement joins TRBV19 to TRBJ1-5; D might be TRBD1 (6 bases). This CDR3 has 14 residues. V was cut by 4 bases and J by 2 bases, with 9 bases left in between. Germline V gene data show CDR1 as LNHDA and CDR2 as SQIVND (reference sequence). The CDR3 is CASSTQGGNQPQHF. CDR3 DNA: TGTGCCAGTAGTACACAGGGTGGCAATCAGCCCCAGCATTTT.

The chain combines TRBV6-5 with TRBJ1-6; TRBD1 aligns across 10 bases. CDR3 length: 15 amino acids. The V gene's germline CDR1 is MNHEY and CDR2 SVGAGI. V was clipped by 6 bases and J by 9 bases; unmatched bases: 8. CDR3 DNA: TGTGCCAGCAGCCGTGAGGACAGGGGGGGTTCACCCCTCCACTTT. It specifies CASSREDRGGSPLHF.

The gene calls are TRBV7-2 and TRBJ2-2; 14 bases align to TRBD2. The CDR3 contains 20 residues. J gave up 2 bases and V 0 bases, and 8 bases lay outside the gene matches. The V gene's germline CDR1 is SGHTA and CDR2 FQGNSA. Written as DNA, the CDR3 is TGTGCCAGCAGCTTAGCGCTAGGACTAGCGGGAGGTGGCAACACCGGGGAGCTGTTTTTT. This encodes CASSLALGLAGGGNTGELFF.

The CDR3 nucleotides are TGTGCCAGCAGCTTTACCCCGGGACAGTACTATGGCTACACCTTC. As protein: CASSFTPGQYYGYTF. The gene calls are TRBV7-2 and TRBJ1-2; 7 bases map to TRBD1. Trimming removed 3 bases from V and 3 bases from J; junction bases left unmatched: 7. Germline V lookup: CDR1 SGHTA, CDR2 FQGNSA. The CDR3 extends over 15 amino acids.

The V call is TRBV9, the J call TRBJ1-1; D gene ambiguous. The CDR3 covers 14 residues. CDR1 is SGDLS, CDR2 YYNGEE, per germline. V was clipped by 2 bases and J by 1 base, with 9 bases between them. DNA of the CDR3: TGTGCCAGCAGCGTTGGGCAGCAGAACACTGAAGCTTTCTTT. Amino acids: CASSVGQQNTEAFF. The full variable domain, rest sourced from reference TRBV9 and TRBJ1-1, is DSGVTQTPKHLITATGQRVTLRCSPRSGDLSVYWYQQSLDQGLQFLIQYYNGEERAKGNILERFSAQQFPDLHSELNLSSLELGDSALYFCASSVGQQNTEAFFGQGTRLTVV.

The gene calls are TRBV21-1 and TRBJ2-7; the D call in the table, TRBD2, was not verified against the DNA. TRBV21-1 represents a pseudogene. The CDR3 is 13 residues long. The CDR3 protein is CASSRGEGNEQYF. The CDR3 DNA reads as TGTGCCAGCAGCAGGGGGGAGGGAAACGAGCAGTACTTC.

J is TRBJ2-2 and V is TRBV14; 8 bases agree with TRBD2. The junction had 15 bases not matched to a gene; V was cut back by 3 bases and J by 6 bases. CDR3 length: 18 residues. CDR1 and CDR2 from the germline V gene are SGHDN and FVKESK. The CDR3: CASSQKRSGSRWAGELFF. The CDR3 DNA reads TGTGCCAGCAGCCAGAAGCGCAGCGGGAGTAGATGGGCCGGGGAGCTGTTTTTT. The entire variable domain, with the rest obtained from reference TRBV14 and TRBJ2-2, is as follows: EAGVTQFPSHSVIEKGQTVTLRCDPISGHDNLYWYRRVMGKEIKFLLHFVKESKQDESGMPNNRFLAERTGGTYSTLKVQPAELEDSGVYFCASSQKRSGSRWAGELFFGEGSRLTVL.

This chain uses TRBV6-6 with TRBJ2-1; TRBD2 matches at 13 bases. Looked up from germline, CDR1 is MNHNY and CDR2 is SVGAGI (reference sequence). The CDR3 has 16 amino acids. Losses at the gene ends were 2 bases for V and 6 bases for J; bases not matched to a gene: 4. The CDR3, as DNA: TGTGCCAGCAGTTACACTAGCGGGAGGGCCGGCAATGAGCAGTTCTTC. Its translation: CASSYTSGRAGNEQFF.

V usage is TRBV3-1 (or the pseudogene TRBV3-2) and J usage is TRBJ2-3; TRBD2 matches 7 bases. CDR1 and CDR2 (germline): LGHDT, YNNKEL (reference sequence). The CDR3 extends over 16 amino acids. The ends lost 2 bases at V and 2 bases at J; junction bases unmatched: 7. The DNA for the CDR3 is TGTGCCAGCAGCCAATCTGGGACTACCAACACAGATACGCAGTATTTT. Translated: CASSQSGTTNTDTQYF.